This T cell receptor beta chain originates from a study of human T cells and chemical hapten exposure. This clonotype has at least ten counts. Researchers extracted total RNA from unfractionated whole blood. The library tagged each cDNA molecule with unique molecular identifiers. TCRdb analysed the reads with MiXCR anew, one entry per CDR3 protein. The sample has about 120,000 distinct CDR3 sequences; more than 8.5% are singletons. The CDR3 has 13 amino acids. V was pared by 0 bases and J by 3 bases, with 5 bases between. CDR1 MNHEY and CDR2 SVGAGI come from the germline V gene. What was sequenced was whole blood. The TCR sequence derives from a human donor in good health. Some clones in this sample may be carry-over from other donors' samples. V and J are TRBV6-5 and TRBJ1-1; D gene uncertain. CDR3 sequence reads: CASSYSGYTEAFF. The CDR3 nucleotides are TGTGCCAGCAGTTACTCAGGGTACACTGAAGCTTTCTTT.